What follows is one TCR beta chain and its context. Its antigen remains unidentified. The entry originates in a study of cytomegalovirus exposure and HLA in healthy donors. General observations from the study: Researchers reported in a later analysis that a missense DCLRE1C variant was tied to TCR beta V- and J-gene trimming.

This CDR3 has 16 amino acids. Germline V gene lookup returns CDR1 WNHNN and CDR2 SYGVQD (reference sequence). Trimming shortened V by 0 bases and J by 0 bases, and 12 bases separated the two germline ends. 60 Vbeta and 13 Jbeta primers were used in PCR. Clones were sequenced by immunoSEQ multiplex PCR, and TCRdb holds only the in-frame ones, with some missing. The sample has roughly 180,000 clones, just over 75% seen once. The sample consisted of PBMCs. The source of this sequence is an older woman in good health and CMV-seropositive. The chain links TRBV10-1 to TRBJ2-7; perhaps TRBD1 as D (5 bases). The CDR3 nucleotides are TGCGCCAGCAGTGAGTCTACAGGCTCTGGCTCCTACGAGCAGTACTTC. This translates into CASSESTGSGSYEQYF.